This T cell receptor beta chain was obtained from a study of blood T cells in healthy people across ages. Study-level results: The fall in TCR beta diversity per million T cells was roughly linear with age.

Alongside a J-beta primer mix, a sample-barcoded 5' primer served in a second PCR lasting roughly 6 to 11 cycles. There were at least 3 million CDR3-containing paired-end reads obtained from each sample. TCRdb called the 5' RACE reads again in MiXCR, with one record for every CDR3 protein. The sample records around 400,000 distinct CDR3 sequences, about 52% being singletons. Turning to this clonotype: Its matching antigen is unknown.

This CDR3 is 14 amino acids long. Per the germline V gene, CDR1 is DFQATT and CDR2 is SNEGSKA (reference sequence). J was trimmed by 6 bases and V by 3 bases; bases with no gene match: 2. This receptor was identified in a man in his 60s in good health. Sequenced sample: blood. This chain links TRBV20-1 with TRBJ2-7; 16 bases map to TRBD2. DNA of the CDR3: TGCAGTGCTAGGGGACTAGCGGGAGGGCGCGAGCAGTACTTC. Its translation is CSARGLAGGREQYF.